Below are 4 T cell receptor beta chains sequenced from a single sample in a study of blood T cell repertoires in COVID-19. Clones were sequenced by immunoSEQ multiplex PCR, and TCRdb holds only the in-frame ones, with some missing. The sample lists some 310,000 clones; 87% were seen once. Sequenced sample: peripheral blood. These receptors were obtained from a man aged 50 to 60 with active or convalescent COVID-19.

This clone was seen only once. The chain joins TRBV20-1 to TRBJ2-5, with 13 nucleotides matching TRBD2. Germline V gene data show CDR1 as DFQATT and CDR2 as SNEGSKA (reference sequence). Trimming cost V 3 bases and J 5 bases; bases outside gene matches: 9. The CDR3 consists of 16 residues. The CDR3 sequence is CSASPRTSGGKETQYF. The CDR3 nucleotides are TGCAGTGCTAGTCCCAGGACTAGCGGGGGTAAGGAGACCCAGTACTTC.

The genes are TRBV3-1 (or the pseudogene TRBV3-2) and TRBJ2-2; no firm D call. The CDR3 runs 14 residues. CDR1 is LGHDT and CDR2 is YNNKEL in the germline V gene (reference sequence). V gave up 3 bases and J gave up 4 bases, with 9 bases separating them. CDR3 nucleotides: TGTGCCAGCAGCCACCTCTCGAGCACCGGGGAGCTGTTTTTT. This encodes CASSHLSSTGELFF.

This rearrangement joins TRBV2 to TRBJ1-4; D call uncertain. With 2 bases removed from V and 14 bases from J, the gap between germline ends came to 12 bases. The germline V gene has CDR1 SNHLY and CDR2 FYNNEI. This CDR3 spans 12 amino acids. CDR3 sequence: CASSEHLGGLFF. In nucleotides, the CDR3 is TGTGCCAGCAGTGAACACCTAGGAGGGCTGTTTTTT. The full variable domain, its missing parts supplied by reference TRBV2 and TRBJ1-4, is EPEVTQTPSHQVTQMGQEVILRCVPISNHLYFYWYRQILGQKVEFLVSFYNNEISEKSEIFDDQFSVERPDGSNFTLKIRSTKLEDSAMYFCASSEHLGGLFFGSGTQLSVL.

The V call is TRBV27, the J call TRBJ2-2, with D unresolved. The CDR3 is 16 residues long. V lost 2 bases, J lost 0 bases, and 10 bases lay in between. CDR1 and CDR2 (germline): MNHEY, SMNVEV (reference sequence). The CDR3 loop is CASSLTRVANTGELFF. The CDR3 DNA follows: TGTGCCAGCAGTTTAACACGTGTCGCGAACACCGGGGAGCTGTTTTTT.